This T cell receptor beta chain is from a study of CD4 and CD8 cells across lung adenocarcinoma regions. The CDR3 contains 16 residues. Germline V gene data show CDR1 as MNHNS and CDR2 as SASEGT. One entry per CDR3 protein, called by TCRdb with MiXCR from the PCR reads. The sample lists approximately 25,000 distinct CDR3 sequences, about 50% occurring once. Localized lung adenocarcinoma, a non-small cell lung cancer, affected the donors. In the case of this clonotype: At one end the junction does not follow the germline gene, possibly because of a read error.

The V call is TRBV6-1, the J call TRBJ2-3; no clear D. The TCR originated in a male donor with lung adenocarcinoma. The CD4 and CD8 labels of this study may be unreliable. Source material: CD8+ T cells from the center of a lung tumor. CDR3 DNA sequence: TGTGCCAGCCGCGAATCGCTGCTGTCAACCACAAACACGCAGTATTTC. It encodes CASRESLLSTTNTQYF.